This T cell receptor (beta chain) derives from a study of neurological immune-mediated disorders. The output of every sequencing run exceeded 190 million TCR-beta sequences, derived from 15-18 subjects. MiXCR was run by TCRdb on the 5' RACE reads, yielding one entry per CDR3 protein. The sample carries around 26,000 distinct CDR3 sequences, about 3.5% recorded once. This CDR3 spans 14 amino acids. Germline V gene data show CDR1 as SGHRS and CDR2 as YFSETQ. V was shortened by 0 bases and J by 1 base, with 7 bases between the two germline ends. PBMCs stored at -80 C, 2 million in total, were the source of the unsorted libraries.

The chain couples TRBV5-1 to TRBJ1-1; D is unresolved. Sequences were obtained from PBMCs. The sequence was obtained from a woman aged 25 to 45 with multiple sclerosis. The CDR3 nucleotides read TGCGCCAGCAGCTTGGTTCACGCGAACACTGAAGCTTTCTTT. Protein sequence: CASSLVHANTEAFF.